This T cell receptor beta chain is drawn from a study of blood T cell repertoires in COVID-19. About the research overall: Acute-phase and convalescent COVID-19 samples originated in the United States, Italy and Spain.

Per the authors' pipeline: Researchers report that nucleated cell counts were estimated from reference gene primer amplification. Here immunoSEQ multiplex PCR was the method, and the copy in TCRdb shows in-frame clones only, minus some. The DNA was the basis for D and trimming; V, J and clone size are from that table. The data hold about 180,000 clones, with more than 70% observed a single time. The CDR3 spans 12 residues. Trimming removed 5 bases from V and 4 bases from J, with 6 bases in between. In germline, CDR1 is MDHEN, CDR2 SYDVKM. The TCR sequence derives from a woman aged 25 to 39 with acute or convalescent COVID-19. The chain couples TRBV28 to TRBJ2-1; D is unclear. Sequencing input: peripheral blood. The CDR3 loop is CASSRKYNEQFF. The CDR3 nucleotides read TGTGCCAGCAGTCGTAAATACAATGAGCAGTTCTTC.